What follows are 26 T cell receptor beta chains derived from one specimen sequenced in a study of T cell responses to AZD1222 COVID-19 vaccine. Some clones are missing from TCRdb's copy, which holds only in-frame ones; the method was immunoSEQ multiplex PCR. The sample includes around 150,000 clones, less than 95% of them seen just once. Specimen: peripheral blood, collected 28 days after the second AZD1222 dose. These receptors came from an adult who received the AZD1222 COVID-19 vaccine.

V is TRBV7-2 and J is TRBJ2-1, with D perhaps matching TRBD2 (5 bases). Between the trimmed V and J ends, which lost 7 bases and 6 bases, there was a span of 16 bases. The CDR3 length is 14 residues. The germline CDR1 and CDR2 sequences are SGHTA and FQGNSA. The CDR3 sequence is CASKYTRDTNEQFF. The CDR3 bases are TGTGCCAGCAAGTATACCCGGGATACCAATGAGCAGTTCTTC.

The chain links TRBV2 to TRBJ1-5, with 7 bases that match TRBD1. The J segment lost 9 bases and the V segment lost 4 bases, leaving 12 bases of the junction unmatched. CDR1 SNHLY and CDR2 FYNNEI come from the germline V gene. The CDR3 extends over 15 amino acids. The CDR3 coding sequence is TGTGCCAGCAGTGTCGACAGGGACAGCAATAGGCCCCAGCATTTT. This translates into CASSVDRDSNRPQHF.

This clone was seen once. This rearrangement joins TRBV9 to TRBJ1-4; unclear D gene. V lost 0 bases, J lost 10 bases, and 19 bases lay in between. The germline V gene has CDR1 SGDLS and CDR2 YYNGEE. This CDR3 contains 16 residues. DNA of the CDR3: TGTGCCAGCAGCGTAGCTACTCGGGGAACCGAAGGAAAACTGTTTTTT. As protein: CASSVATRGTEGKLFF.

In nucleotides, the CDR3 is TGTGCCAGCAGTTTAGGGGTCGGATCCATTAACTATGGCTACACCTTC. Translating gives CASSLGVGSINYGYTF. The chain employs TRBV28 and TRBJ1-2, with D unresolved. The CDR3 spans 16 residues. V lost 2 bases and J lost 1, with 14 bases in between. Germline V lookup: CDR1 MDHEN, CDR2 SYDVKM.

The chain is built from TRBV5-4 and TRBJ1-4; 7 bases are shared with TRBD1. V lost 2 bases to trimming and J lost 10 bases; unmatched junction nucleotides: 8. Germline CDR1 SGHNT, CDR2 YYREEE (reference sequence). The CDR3 is 14 residues long. The CDR3 DNA sequence: TGTGCCAGCAGCTTAACAGGGGAGGAGGGAAAACTGTTTTTT. Its translation is CASSLTGEEGKLFF.

The rearrangement links TRBV2 to TRBJ1-2; the match to TRBD1 covers 7 bases. The germline CDR1 and CDR2 sequences are SNHLY and FYNNEI. The V segment lost 6 bases and the J segment 5 bases; nucleotides outside the gene matches: 6. The CDR3 is 13 residues long. The CDR3 here is CASRPGTAYGYTF. The CDR3 nucleotides are TGTGCCAGCAGGCCAGGGACAGCTTATGGCTACACCTTC.

The gene calls are TRBV12-5 and TRBJ2-3; the match to TRBD1 covers 7 bases. In germline, CDR1 is LGHNT, CDR2 FRNRAP. The CDR3 consists of 16 residues. J gave up 0 bases and V 3 bases, and 6 bases lay outside the gene matches. The CDR3 DNA follows: TGTGCTAGTGGTTTCGGGACAGATAGTAGCACAGATACGCAGTATTTT. This sequence encodes CASGFGTDSSTDTQYF.

Of note for this clone: The junction shows a germline mismatch at one end, possibly a read error. The V call is TRBV6-4, the J call TRBJ1-1; a possible D gene is TRBD1 (5 bases). The CDR3 runs 15 residues. Germline lookup yields CDR1 MRHNA and CDR2 SNTAGT. The CDR3 DNA reads as TGTGCCAGCAGGGCCGAACATGGGGGGAACACTGAAGCTTCCTTT. As protein: CASRAEHGGNTEASF.

The chain is built from TRBV24-1 and TRBJ2-1; TRBD1 or TRBD2 may be the D gene (5 bases each). CDR3 length equals 16 residues. CDR1 and CDR2 from the germline V gene are KGHDR and SFDVKD. Between the trimmed V and J ends, which lost 5 bases and 7 bases, there was a span of 20 bases. The CDR3 here is CATSALTGRGGNEQFF. CDR3 sequence (DNA): TGTGCCACCAGTGCCCTGACGGGACGGGGCGGGAATGAGCAGTTCTTC.

In its sample, this clone was seen once. The rearrangement joins TRBV19 to TRBJ1-1, with D possibly TRBD1 on 5 matching bases. The germline V gene has CDR1 LNHDA and CDR2 SQIVND (reference sequence). The ends were cut back, 9 bases at V and 2 bases at J, with 16 bases in the middle. CDR3 size: 14 residues. The CDR3 DNA sequence: TGTGCCAGCCTCCCGGGACGGGGAAACACTGAAGCTTTCTTT. Amino acid sequence: CASLPGRGNTEAFF.

The chain joins TRBV30 to TRBJ1-2, with D maybe TRBD1 (6 bases). V lost 7 bases and J 6 bases, leaving 21 bases between the germline ends. The CDR3 contains 14 residues. Per the germline V gene, CDR1 is GTSNPN and CDR2 is SVGIG (reference sequence). The CDR3 DNA follows: TGTGCCTCGGAGGCCCTGGCGGGGGCCGATGGCTACACCTTC. Translation: CASEALAGADGYTF.

The chain employs TRBV28 and TRBJ2-7, with D possibly being TRBD1 (5 bases). The CDR3 totals 14 residues. V lost 1 base, J lost 0 bases, and 7 bases lay in between. Germline CDR1 reads MDHEN; CDR2 reads SYDVKM. CDR3: CASSLSQGSYEQYF. The DNA for the CDR3 is TGTGCCAGCAGTTTATCCCAGGGCTCCTACGAGCAGTACTTC.

The chain joins TRBV18 to TRBJ2-2; D gene uncertain. The CDR3 is 15 residues long. V shed 2 bases and J shed 5 bases, with 12 bases lying between them. From germline, CDR1 is KGHSH and CDR2 LQKENI. The CDR3 DNA is TGTGCCAGCTCACCAAGGCTTGTGGTAACCGGGGAGCTGTTTTTT. Amino acids: CASSPRLVVTGELFF.

V usage is TRBV14 and J usage is TRBJ2-3; D gene ambiguous. V was pared by 2 bases and J by 1 base, with 10 bases between. The CDR3 runs to 15 residues. CDR1 and CDR2 from the germline V gene are SGHDN and FVKESK. The CDR3: CASSQRPTGTDTQYF. The CDR3 nucleotides are TGTGCCAGCAGCCAACGTCCAACGGGCACAGATACGCAGTATTTT. The full variable domain, rest sourced from reference TRBV14 and TRBJ2-3, is EAGVTQFPSHSVIEKGQTVTLRCDPISGHDNLYWYRRVMGKEIKFLLHFVKESKQDESGMPNNRFLAERTGGTYSTLKVQPAELEDSGVYFCASSQRPTGTDTQYFGPGTRLTVL.

The V and J genes are TRBV11-2 and TRBJ2-5; the match to TRBD1 covers 11 bases. In germline, CDR1 is SGHAT, CDR2 FQNNGV. There are 16 residues in the CDR3. Trimming cost V 2 bases and J 4 bases; bases outside gene matches: 6. The CDR3 nucleotides read TGTGCCAGCAGCTTAACGGGGACAGGGGGTGGAGAGACCCAGTACTTC. Its protein product is CASSLTGTGGGETQYF.

This clone has a single count. CDR3 residues: CASSLRVGTSGGFHEQFF. For the CDR3, the DNA is TGCGCCAGCAGCTTGAGGGTGGGGACTAGCGGGGGATTCCATGAGCAGTTCTTC. V is TRBV5-1 and J is TRBJ2-1, with 14 positions matching TRBD2. CDR1 SGHRS and CDR2 YFSETQ come from the germline V gene. With V trimmed by 1 base and J by 8 bases, 11 bases remained unmatched. This CDR3 region has 18 residues.

The chain has TRBV24-1 and TRBJ2-1, with 8 nucleotides matching TRBD2. The CDR3 covers 14 residues. V shed 1 base and J 6 bases; nucleotides not matched to a gene: 1. The germline V gene encodes CDR1 KGHDR and CDR2 SFDVKD. CDR3 protein: CATSDLTSGNEQFF. The CDR3 DNA reads TGTGCCACCAGTGATTTAACTAGCGGCAATGAGCAGTTCTTC.

This clone occurred once. This rearrangement joins TRBV6-1 to TRBJ1-2; D is perhaps TRBD1 (5 bases). The CDR3 has 14 residues. V was trimmed by 2 bases and J by 1 base, leaving 8 bases between them. CDR1 and CDR2 (germline): MNHNS, SASEGT. Here the CDR3 DNA reads TGTGCCAGCAGTGAAATGGACATTAACTATGGCTACACCTTC. It codes for CASSEMDINYGYTF.

The chain uses TRBV4-3 and TRBJ2-3; 8 bases match TRBD1. Germline V gene sequence: CDR1 LGHNA, CDR2 YSLEER. CDR3 length: 17 amino acids. The V segment lost 1 base and the J segment 2 bases; nucleotides outside the gene matches: 8. In nucleotides, the CDR3 is TGCGCCAGCAGCCAAGGACAGGGGATGGGGGCCACAGATACGCAGTATTTT. As protein: CASSQGQGMGATDTQYF.

V is TRBV28 and J is TRBJ2-2; 7 bases line up with TRBD1. The CDR3 extends over 15 amino acids. Germline trimming cut 1 base from V and 7 bases from J; bases unmatched to any gene: 6. Germline CDR1 MDHEN, CDR2 SYDVKM. The DNA of the CDR3 is TGTGCCAGCAGTTTATCCGGGACAGTAAACGGGGAGCTGTTTTTT. This sequence encodes CASSLSGTVNGELFF.

The chain has TRBV19 and TRBJ2-2; D perhaps matches TRBD1 (6 bases). Trimming removed 4 bases from V and 1 base from J, with 13 bases in between. Germline values: CDR1 LNHDA, CDR2 SQIVND (reference sequence). The CDR3 is 16 amino acids. CDR3 in amino acids: CASSRGTLRNTGELFF. CDR3 nucleotides: TGTGCCAGTAGTAGGGGGACACTTAGGAACACCGGGGAGCTGTTTTTT.

This rearrangement joins TRBV11-2 to TRBJ2-3; D may be TRBD2 (6 bases). V lost 5 bases and J lost 2, with 14 bases in between. CDR1 and CDR2 from the germline V gene are SGHAT and FQNNGV. This CDR3 region has 15 residues. As DNA, the CDR3 is TGTGCCAGCAGCCCCGATGGAGGGCACACAGATACGCAGTATTTT. This sequence encodes CASSPDGGHTDTQYF. Looking up the rest from reference TRBV11-2 and TRBJ2-3 gives the full variable domain: EAGVAQSPRYKIIEKRQSVAFWCNPISGHATLYWYQQILGQGPKLLIQFQNNGVVDDSQLPKDRFSAERLKGVDSTLKIQPAKLEDSAVYLCASSPDGGHTDTQYFGPGTRLTVL.

V and J are TRBV5-1 and TRBJ2-4; 9 bases are shared with TRBD1. The CDR3 sequence is 21 residues long. Per the germline V gene, CDR1 is SGHRS and CDR2 is YFSETQ. Trimming took 1 base from V and 1 from J; bases not matched to a gene: 18. The chain's CDR3 is CASSLRSGTGSDGVAKNIQYF. CDR3 bases: TGCGCCAGCAGCTTGAGGTCAGGGACAGGGTCCGACGGGGTGGCCAAAAACATTCAGTACTTC.

This chain uses TRBV29-1 with TRBJ2-1; 9 positions match TRBD1. CDR1 SQVTM and CDR2 ANQGSEA come from the germline V gene. V lost 5 bases and J lost 10; bases outside the gene matches: 3. The CDR3 has 11 amino acids. In DNA form, the CDR3 reads TGCAGCGTTAGGGACAGGGCCGAGCAGTTCTTC. Residues: CSVRDRAEQFF.

This rearrangement joins TRBV7-9 to TRBJ2-7; tentatively, D is TRBD1 (5 bases). This CDR3 spans 14 amino acids. The V gene's germline CDR1 is SEHNR and CDR2 FQNEAQ (reference sequence). The V end was cut by 1 base, the J end by 6 bases, with 13 bases between. The CDR3 region is CASSLGQGTGEQYF. The DNA of the CDR3 is TGTGCCAGCAGCTTAGGGCAGGGAACCGGCGAGCAGTACTTC.

The chain combines TRBV5-8 with TRBJ1-1; D gene uncertain. Germline lookup yields CDR1 SGHTS and CDR2 YDEGEE. The V end was cut by 0 bases, the J end by 3 bases, with 6 bases between. The CDR3 runs 13 residues. CDR3 in amino acids: CASSLVPDTEAFF. As DNA, the CDR3 is TGTGCCAGCAGCTTGGTCCCCGACACTGAAGCTTTCTTT.